This T cell receptor (beta chain) emerged from a study of molecular identifiers for immune sequencing clone quantification. Study context: Sequencing covered four of five parts into which replicate RNA from roughly 20,000 or 100,000 naive CD8 cells was split. Study-wide points: In naive cells, clones above 20 RNA copies held under 1% of molecules, whereas in effector cells they held over 98%. Detectable among some 950,000 naive cells, according to reports, was Jurkat TCR RNA spiked in from one cell.

MiXCR, applied by TCRdb to the PCR reads, yields one record per CDR3 protein. The sample carries roughly 90,000 distinct CDR3 sequences, around 19% recorded once. Deletions cut 6 bases from V and 6 bases from J, with 22 bases between. CDR1 is SEHNR, CDR2 FQNEAQ, per germline (reference sequence). The CDR3 spans 16 residues. This clonotype was counted at least ten times. Its cognate antigen is unknown. CD8+CD4-CCR7+CD45RA+ sorting gave the naive CD8 T cells. Sequencing input: naive CD8+ T cells from blood, with Jurkat cell RNA spiked in. Stated subset: FACS-sorted CD8+CD4-CCR7+CD45RA+ naive T cells. The TCR originated in a human donor in good health. Some libraries in this study had Jurkat cell RNA spiked in. The chain is built from TRBV7-9 and TRBJ2-3; TRBD1 is a possible D gene (6 bases). The CDR3 sequence: CASSLTGSPTWDTQYF. DNA for the CDR3: TGTGCCAGCAGTTTAACAGGGTCCCCCACGTGGGATACGCAGTATTTT.